The sequence of this T cell receptor beta chain was determined in a study of T cell changes during pregnancy in multiple sclerosis. V was cut by 2 bases and J by 8 bases, with 12 bases left in between. Germline CDR1 and CDR2: SEHNR and FQNEAQ (reference sequence). This CDR3 has 14 amino acids. This clone was observed once. Generated by immunoSEQ multiplex PCR, the TCRdb table keeps only in-frame clones and is missing some. The sample yields 25,000 to 30,000 clones, 89% seen once. The sequences come from CD4+ T cells from peripheral blood mononuclear cells, collected in the second trimester of pregnancy. This clonotype was sampled from a female donor with multiple sclerosis, enrolled in a pregnancy study. The genes are TRBV7-9 and TRBJ1-4; D gene uncertain. The DNA for the CDR3 is TGTGCCAGCAGCTTATTTTCTCGGGAGGAAAAACTGTTTTTT. Amino acid sequence: CASSLFSREEKLFF.